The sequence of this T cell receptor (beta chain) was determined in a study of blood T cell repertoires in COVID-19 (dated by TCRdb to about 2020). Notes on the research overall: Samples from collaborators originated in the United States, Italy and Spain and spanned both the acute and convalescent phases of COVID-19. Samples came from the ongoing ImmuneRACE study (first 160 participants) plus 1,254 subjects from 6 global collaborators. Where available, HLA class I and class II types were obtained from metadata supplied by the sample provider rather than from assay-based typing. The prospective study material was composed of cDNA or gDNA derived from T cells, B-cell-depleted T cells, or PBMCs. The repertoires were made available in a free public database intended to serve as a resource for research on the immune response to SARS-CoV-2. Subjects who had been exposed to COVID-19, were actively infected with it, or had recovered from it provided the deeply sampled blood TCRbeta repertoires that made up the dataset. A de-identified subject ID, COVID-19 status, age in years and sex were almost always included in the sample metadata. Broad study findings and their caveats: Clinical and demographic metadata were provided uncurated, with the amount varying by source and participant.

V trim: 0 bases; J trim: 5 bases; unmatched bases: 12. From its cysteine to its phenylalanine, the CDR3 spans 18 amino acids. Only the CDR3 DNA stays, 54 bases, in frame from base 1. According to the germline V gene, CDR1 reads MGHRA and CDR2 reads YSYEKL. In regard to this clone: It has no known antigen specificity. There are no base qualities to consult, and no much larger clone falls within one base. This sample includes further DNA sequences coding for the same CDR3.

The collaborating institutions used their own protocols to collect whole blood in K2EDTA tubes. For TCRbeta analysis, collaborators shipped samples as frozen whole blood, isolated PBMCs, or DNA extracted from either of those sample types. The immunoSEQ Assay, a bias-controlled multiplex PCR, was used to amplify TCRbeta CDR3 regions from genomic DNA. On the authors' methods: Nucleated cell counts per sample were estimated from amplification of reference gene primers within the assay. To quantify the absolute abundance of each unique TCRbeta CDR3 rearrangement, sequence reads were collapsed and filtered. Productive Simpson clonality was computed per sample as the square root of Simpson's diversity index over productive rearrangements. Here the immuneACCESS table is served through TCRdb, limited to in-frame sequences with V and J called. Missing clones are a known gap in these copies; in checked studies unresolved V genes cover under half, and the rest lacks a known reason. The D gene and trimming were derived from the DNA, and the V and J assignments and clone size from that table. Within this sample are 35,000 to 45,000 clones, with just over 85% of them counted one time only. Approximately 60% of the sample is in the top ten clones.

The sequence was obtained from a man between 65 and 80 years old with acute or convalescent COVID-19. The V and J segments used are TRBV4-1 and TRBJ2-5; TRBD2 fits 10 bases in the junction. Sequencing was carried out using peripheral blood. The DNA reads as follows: TGCGCCAGCAGCCAAGAAGTGGGGCTAGCGGGAGTCGGGGAGACCCAGTACTTC. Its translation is CASSQEVGLAGVGETQYF.